What follows describes a single TCR beta chain. Its antigen remains unidentified. No much larger clone is present one base from it, and per-base qualities are unavailable. This sample stems from a study of response to subunit inactivated influenza vaccine (dated by TCRdb to 2017 to 2018). Regarding the study in general: The study used deep quantitative T cell receptor repertoire profiling to track responses to a trivalent subunit inactivated influenza vaccine.

What the study reported, not specific to this receptor: It was suggested by the authors that each seasonal influenza vaccination may recruit only a limited number of new T cells.

Libraries were built with RT-PCR. The sequencer listed for this sample is Illumina HiSeq 2500. Clones were called with MiXCR by TCRdb after fastp trimmed the public reads at Q25, and only in-frame beta chains were retained. Rows are unified per CDR3 protein, each entry keeping the most common DNA and genes. Within this sample are roughly 780,000 distinct CDR3 sequences, with approximately 17% of them counted one time only. The ten largest account for 11% of the sample. The receptor was derived from a man aged 45-65 years who received an inactivated influenza vaccine. Donor details come from another sample of the same person, matched by shared clones. The sample in question was PBMCs from blood, obtained around 5 days after vaccination.

DNA sequence: TGTGCCAGCAGCTCCGGACAGCCTGGTGCCGGGGAGCTGTTTTTT. Its protein reads: CASSSGQPGAGELFF. The chain employs TRBV7-9 and TRBJ2-2; a weak D assignment points to TRBD1 (6 bases agree). The CDR3 spans 15 residues, from the cysteine through the phenylalanine. Of all the DNA, just the CDR3 is kept, 45 bases in frame from base 1. CDR1 and CDR2 are drawn from the germline V gene (reference sequence): SEHNR, FQNEAQ. Cut back by 4 bases and 6 bases, the V and J ends lie 15 bases apart. Supplemented by the reference TRBV7-9 and TRBJ2-2 proteins around the CDR3, the complete variable domain is DTGVSQNPRHKITKRGQNVTFRCDPISEHNRLYWYRQTLGQGPEFLTYFQNEAQLEKSRLLSDRFSAERPKGSFSTLEIQRTEQGDSAMYLCASSSGQPGAGELFFGEGSRLTVL.